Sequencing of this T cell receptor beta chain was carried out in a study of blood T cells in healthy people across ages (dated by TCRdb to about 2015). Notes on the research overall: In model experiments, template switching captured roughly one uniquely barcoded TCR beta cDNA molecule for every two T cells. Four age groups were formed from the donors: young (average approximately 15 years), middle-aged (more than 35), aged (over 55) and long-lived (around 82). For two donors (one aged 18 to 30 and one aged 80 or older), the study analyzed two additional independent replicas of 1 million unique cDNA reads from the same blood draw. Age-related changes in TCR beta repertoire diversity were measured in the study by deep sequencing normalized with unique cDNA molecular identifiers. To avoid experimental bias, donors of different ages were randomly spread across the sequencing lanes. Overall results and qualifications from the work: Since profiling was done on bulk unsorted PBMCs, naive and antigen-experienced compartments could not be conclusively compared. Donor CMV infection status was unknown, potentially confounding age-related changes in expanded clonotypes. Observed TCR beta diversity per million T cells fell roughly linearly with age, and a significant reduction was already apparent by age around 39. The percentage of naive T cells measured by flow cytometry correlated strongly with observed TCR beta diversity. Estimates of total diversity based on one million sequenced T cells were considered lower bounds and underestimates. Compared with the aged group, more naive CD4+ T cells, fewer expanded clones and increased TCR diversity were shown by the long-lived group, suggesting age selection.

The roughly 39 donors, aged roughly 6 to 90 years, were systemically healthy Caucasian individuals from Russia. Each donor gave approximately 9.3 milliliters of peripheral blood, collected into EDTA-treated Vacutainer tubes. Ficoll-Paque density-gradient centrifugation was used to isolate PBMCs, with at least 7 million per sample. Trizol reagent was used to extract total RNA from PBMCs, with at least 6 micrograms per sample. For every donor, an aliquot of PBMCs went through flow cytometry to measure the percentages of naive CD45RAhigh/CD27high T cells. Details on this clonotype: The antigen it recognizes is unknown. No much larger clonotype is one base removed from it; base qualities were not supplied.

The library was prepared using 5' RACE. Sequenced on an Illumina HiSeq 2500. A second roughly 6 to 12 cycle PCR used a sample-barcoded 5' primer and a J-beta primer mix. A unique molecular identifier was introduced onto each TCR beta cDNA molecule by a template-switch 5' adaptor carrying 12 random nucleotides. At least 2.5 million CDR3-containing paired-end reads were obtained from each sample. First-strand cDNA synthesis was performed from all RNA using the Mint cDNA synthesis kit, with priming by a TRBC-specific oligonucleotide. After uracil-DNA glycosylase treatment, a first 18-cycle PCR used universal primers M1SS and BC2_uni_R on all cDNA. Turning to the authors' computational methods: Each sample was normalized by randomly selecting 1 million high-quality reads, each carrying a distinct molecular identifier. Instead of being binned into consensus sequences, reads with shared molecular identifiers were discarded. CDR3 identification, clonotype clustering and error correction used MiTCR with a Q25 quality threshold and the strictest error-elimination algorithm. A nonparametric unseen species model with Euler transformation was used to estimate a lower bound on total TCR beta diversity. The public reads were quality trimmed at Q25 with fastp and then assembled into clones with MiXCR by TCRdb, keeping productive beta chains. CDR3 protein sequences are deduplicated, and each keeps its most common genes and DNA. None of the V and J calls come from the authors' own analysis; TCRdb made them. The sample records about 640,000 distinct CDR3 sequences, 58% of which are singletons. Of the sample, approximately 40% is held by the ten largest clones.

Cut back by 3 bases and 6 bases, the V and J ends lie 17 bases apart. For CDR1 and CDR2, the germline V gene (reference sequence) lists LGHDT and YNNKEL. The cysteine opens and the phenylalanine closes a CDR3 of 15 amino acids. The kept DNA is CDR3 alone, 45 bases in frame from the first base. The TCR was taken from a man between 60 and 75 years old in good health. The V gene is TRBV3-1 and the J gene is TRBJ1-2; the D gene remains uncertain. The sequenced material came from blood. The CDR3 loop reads CASSHHRSGLDGYTF. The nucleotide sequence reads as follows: TGTGCCAGCAGCCACCATAGGAGTGGCTTGGATGGCTACACCTTC.